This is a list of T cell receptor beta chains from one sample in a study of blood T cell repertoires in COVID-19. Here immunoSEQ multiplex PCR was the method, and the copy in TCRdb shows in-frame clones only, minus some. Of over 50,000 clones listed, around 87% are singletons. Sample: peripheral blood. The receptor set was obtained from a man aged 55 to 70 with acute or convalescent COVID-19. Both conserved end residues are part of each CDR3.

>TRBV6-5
CASTTTHKQETQYF
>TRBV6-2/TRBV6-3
CASSSPDRSYSYNSPLHF
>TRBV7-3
CASSSVKNTEAFF
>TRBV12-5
CASGSAFSGQGWVEQFF
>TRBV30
CACRTSGGYYEQFF
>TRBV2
CASSEAGVRQPQHF
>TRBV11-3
CASGQGARDTQYF
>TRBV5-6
CASSSQMMTGVTEAFF
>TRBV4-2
CASSHEVAGGRYPYEQYF
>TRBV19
CASSIVGGDTQYF
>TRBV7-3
CASSLTGGMNTEAFF